These T cell receptor beta chains were read from a single sample in a study of blood T cell repertoires in COVID-19. The repertoire was sequenced with immunoSEQ multiplex PCR; TCRdb's copy has only in-frame clones and lacks some. The sample lists over 300,000 clones; around 88% were seen once. Material: peripheral blood. The receptors derive from a woman aged 45-65 years with acute or convalescent COVID-19. Both conserved end residues are trimmed from each CDR3. Only some rows state a clone size, as once, few, many or a class for expanded clones.

clone_size v_call cdr3_aa
- TRBV2 ASSDGTAFNNEKLF
- TRBV18 ASSPPLGGDTEAF
- TRBV3-1/TRBV3-2 ASSHPGTEAF
- TRBV5-8 ASSFWLDYTGELF
few TRBV5-4 ASSLGGEGNQPQH
few TRBV19 ASTPGGVETQY
once TRBV19 ASRIRGSYNEQF
- TRBV5-5 ASSIGLAGGWETQY
- TRBV18 ASSPLHSGGANEQF
few TRBV7-3 ASSSQGNYEQY
few TRBV7-3 ASSLSGNTGELF
- TRBV2 ASIKETGHNSPLH
once TRBV7-2 ASSPGLAAYEQY
- TRBV3-1/TRBV3-2 ASSHRERGTDTQY
- TRBV7-9 ASSSQGAYNEKLF
- TRBV7-9 ASSLGTGFKPQH
- TRBV5-1 ASSLAGQGNQPQH
- TRBV10-2 ASSGTGTEKLF
- TRBV9 ASSVVLGTGWDTEAF
- TRBV9 ASSVEGGAKYNEQF
- TRBV2 ASSVPGDNEQF
once TRBV6-5 ASSLGGGTEAF
- TRBV7-2 ASSSRTAENEKLF
- TRBV3-1/TRBV3-2 ASSSGTGDGYT
- TRBV5-1 ASTHRDNYNEQF
- TRBV19 ASSPYNTGGGTDTQY
- TRBV6-2/TRBV6-3 ASSYPPGGVDEQY
- TRBV25-1 ASSGLYEQY
few TRBV6-5 ASTLTQSPNTEAF
once TRBV7-9 ASSQLSQPQH
- TRBV4-1 ASSQEEALPGSPLH
- TRBV5-1 ASSGTPGTGDTGELF
once TRBV7-2 ASSPDRGQHNEQF
once TRBV5-4 ASSFGRGGTDTQY
- TRBV9 ASSTLGLADEETQY
- TRBV18 ASSYYGTAQETQY
- TRBV6-5 ASSYRLASTDEQY
once TRBV2 ASTLRGSEAF
- TRBV3-1/TRBV3-2 ASSPAAGLYGYT
- TRBV30 AWSYRATDTQY
- TRBV3-1/TRBV3-2 ASSRGTGGETQY
- TRBV7-2 ASSLNPSGGADTQY
- TRBV19 ASSIGNYGQFYGYT
- TRBV9 ASSVATSSGNTIY
few TRBV25-1 ASSEHRGGEQY
- TRBV19 ASSPPTTGITNEKLF